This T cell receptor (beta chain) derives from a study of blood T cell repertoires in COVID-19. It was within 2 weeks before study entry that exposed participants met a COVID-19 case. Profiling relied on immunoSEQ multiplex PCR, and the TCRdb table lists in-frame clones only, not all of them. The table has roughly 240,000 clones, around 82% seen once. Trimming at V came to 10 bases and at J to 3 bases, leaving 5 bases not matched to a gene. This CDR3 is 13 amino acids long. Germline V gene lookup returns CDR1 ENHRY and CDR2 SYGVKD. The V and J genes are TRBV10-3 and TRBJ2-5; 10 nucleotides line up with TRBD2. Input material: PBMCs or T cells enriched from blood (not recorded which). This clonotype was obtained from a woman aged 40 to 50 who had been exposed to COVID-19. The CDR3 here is CATSGGAEETQYF. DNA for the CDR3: TGTGCCACAAGCGGGGGGGCGGAAGAGACCCAGTACTTC.